A single sample gave rise to the 11 T cell receptor beta chains below, sequenced in a study of blood T cell repertoires in COVID-19. Clones were sequenced by immunoSEQ multiplex PCR, and TCRdb holds only the in-frame ones, with some missing. The sample has about 170,000 clones; about 82% are singletons. Sequenced input: peripheral blood. All receptors come from a man aged 50 or older with active or convalescent COVID-19.

This rearrangement joins TRBV6-5 to TRBJ2-7; TRBD1 aligns across 7 bases. Trimming at V came to 8 bases and at J to 6 bases, leaving 10 bases not matched to a gene. The CDR3 is made up of 13 amino acids. The V gene's germline CDR1 is MNHEY and CDR2 SVGAGI. The CDR3 nucleotides are TGTGCCAGCGTCGAGGGGGCCCAAGTCGAGCAGTACTTC. Its translation is CASVEGAQVEQYF.

The chain has TRBV7-2 and TRBJ1-1; D not resolved. Germline CDR1 SGHTA, CDR2 FQGNSA. V was cut by 5 bases and J by 0 bases, with 10 bases left in between. This CDR3 region has 14 residues. Here the CDR3 DNA reads TGTGCCAGCAGCCGCCCGGGGATGAACACTGAAGCTTTCTTT. Translated, it gives CASSRPGMNTEAFF.

V is TRBV6-2 or TRBV6-3 and J is TRBJ1-4; TRBD1 aligns across 7 bases. Germline V gene lookup returns CDR1 MNHEY and CDR2 SVGEGT. V shed 4 bases, J shed 7 bases, and the junction held 9 bases outside the gene matches. The CDR3 totals 15 residues. CDR3 sequence (DNA): TGTGCCAGCAGTTCCGGACAGGCCGGAGGTGAAAAACTGTTTTTT. Protein sequence: CASSSGQAGGEKLFF.

The chain combines TRBV12-1 with TRBJ2-7; the table gives TRBD2 as D, unverified against the DNA. TRBV12-1 is annotated as a pseudogene. The CDR3 is made up of 15 amino acids. As DNA, the CDR3 is TGTGCCAGCGCCCGCAAGCGGGAGACCAGATACGAGCAGTACTTC. It encodes CASARKRETRYEQYF.

This chain connects TRBV5-1 to TRBJ1-1; TRBD1 might be the D (5 bases). This CDR3 spans 15 amino acids. Germline values: CDR1 SGHRS, CDR2 YFSETQ. V lost 0 bases and J lost 0, with 9 bases in between. DNA for the CDR3: TGCGCCAGCAGCTTGGCCTTGACAGTGAACACTGAAGCTTTCTTT. Its translation: CASSLALTVNTEAFF.

V and J are TRBV29-1 and TRBJ2-7; D ambiguous. The germline CDR1 and CDR2 sequences are SQVTM and ANQGSEA. The CDR3 is 11 residues long. Trimming left V 7 bases short and J 3 bases short, with 10 bases between. The chain's CDR3 is CSAQTIYEQYF. The CDR3 nucleotides are TGCAGCGCACAGACAATCTACGAGCAGTACTTC.

This clone is a singleton in its sample. The chain joins TRBV28 to TRBJ1-1; 9 bases line up with TRBD1. The V and J ends lost 6 bases and 1 base, in that order; junction bases with no gene match: 6. CDR3 size: 15 residues. CDR1 is MDHEN and CDR2 is SYDVKM in the germline V gene. Written as DNA, the CDR3 is TGTGCCAGCAGAACTGGGACAGGGTGGAACACTGAAGCTTTCTTT. This gives the protein CASRTGTGWNTEAFF.

This clone was recorded a few times. V is TRBV19 and J is TRBJ1-1; D ambiguous. This CDR3 spans 15 amino acids. Trimming stripped 5 bases from V and 3 bases from J, with 16 bases between. Germline CDR1 is LNHDA and CDR2 is SQIVND (reference sequence). The CDR3 nucleotides read TGTGCCAGTAGTCATTACGGGAGGCTATACACTGAAGCTTTCTTT. Translating gives CASSHYGRLYTEAFF.

This clone occurred once. The J gene is TRBJ1-1, the V gene TRBV2; D perhaps matches TRBD1 (5 bases). The V end lost 6 bases, the J end lost 0 bases, and 8 bases lay between the germline ends. The CDR3 contains 13 residues. Germline V CDR1 and CDR2: SNHLY, FYNNEI. As DNA, the CDR3 is TGTGCCAGCAGATCGACAGTGAACACTGAAGCTTTCTTT. Protein sequence: CASRSTVNTEAFF.

This chain links TRBV6-5 with TRBJ1-4; weak D call: TRBD1 (6 bases). The ends were cut back, 6 bases at V and 4 bases at J, with 12 bases in the middle. Germline V gives CDR1 MNHEY, CDR2 SVGAGI. CDR3 length equals 14 residues. This CDR3 reads CASRVGGGNEKLFF. CDR3 in DNA: TGTGCCAGCAGAGTAGGGGGGGGTAATGAAAAACTGTTTTTT.

This clone was seen a handful of times. The J gene is TRBJ2-3, the V gene TRBV11-3, with TRBD2 matching over 11 bases. From germline, CDR1 is SGHNT and CDR2 YENEEA. V shed 8 bases, J shed 4 bases, and the junction held 8 bases outside the gene matches. The CDR3 is 15 residues long. The CDR3 DNA reads TGTGCCAGCGGTACTAGCGGGAGAGGTGCAGATACGCAGTATTTT. It is translated as CASGTSGRGADTQYF.